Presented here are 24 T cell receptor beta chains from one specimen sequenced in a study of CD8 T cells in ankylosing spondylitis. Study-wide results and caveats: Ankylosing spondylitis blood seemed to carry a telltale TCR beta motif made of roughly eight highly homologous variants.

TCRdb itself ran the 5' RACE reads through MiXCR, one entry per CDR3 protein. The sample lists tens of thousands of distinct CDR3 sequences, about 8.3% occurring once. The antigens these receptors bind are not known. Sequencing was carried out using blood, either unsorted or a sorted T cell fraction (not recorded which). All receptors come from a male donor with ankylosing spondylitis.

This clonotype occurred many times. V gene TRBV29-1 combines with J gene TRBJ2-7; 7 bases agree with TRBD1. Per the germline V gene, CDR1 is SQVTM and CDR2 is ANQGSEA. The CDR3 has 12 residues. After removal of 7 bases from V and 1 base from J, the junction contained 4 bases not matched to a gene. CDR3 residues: CSAGDRSYEQYF. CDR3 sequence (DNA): TGCAGCGCTGGGGACAGATCCTACGAGCAGTACTTC.

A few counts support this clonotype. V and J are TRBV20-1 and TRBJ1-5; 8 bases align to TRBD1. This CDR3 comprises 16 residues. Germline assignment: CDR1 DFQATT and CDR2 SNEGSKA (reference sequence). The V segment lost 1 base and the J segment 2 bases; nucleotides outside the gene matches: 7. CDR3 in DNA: TGCAGTGCTAGAGTCGACGGACAGGGTGGCAATCAGCCCCAGCATTTT. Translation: CSARVDGQGGNQPQHF.

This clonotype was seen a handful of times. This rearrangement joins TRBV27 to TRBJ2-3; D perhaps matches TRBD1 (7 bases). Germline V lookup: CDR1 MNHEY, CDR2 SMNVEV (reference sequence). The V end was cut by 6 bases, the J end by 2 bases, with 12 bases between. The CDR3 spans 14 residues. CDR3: CASSPRGDTDTQYF. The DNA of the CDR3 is TGTGCCAGCAGCCCCAGGGGGGACACAGATACGCAGTATTTT.

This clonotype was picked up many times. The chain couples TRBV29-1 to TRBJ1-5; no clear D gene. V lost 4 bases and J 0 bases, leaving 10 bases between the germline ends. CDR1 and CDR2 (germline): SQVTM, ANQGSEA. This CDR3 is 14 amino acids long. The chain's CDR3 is CSVGTGGSNQPQHF. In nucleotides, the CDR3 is TGCAGCGTTGGGACGGGCGGTAGCAATCAGCCCCAGCATTTT. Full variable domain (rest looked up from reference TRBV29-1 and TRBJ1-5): SAVISQKPSRDICQRGTSLTIQCQVDSQVTMMFWYRQQPGQSLTLIATANQGSEATYESGFVIDKFPISRPNLTFSTLTVSNMSPEDSSIYLCSVGTGGSNQPQHFGDGTRLSIL.

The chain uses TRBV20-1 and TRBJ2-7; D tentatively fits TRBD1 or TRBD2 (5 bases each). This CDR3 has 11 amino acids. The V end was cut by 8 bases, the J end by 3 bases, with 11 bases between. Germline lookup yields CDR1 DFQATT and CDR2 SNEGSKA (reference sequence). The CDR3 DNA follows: TGCAGTACTTTTGGGGGCTACGAGCAGTACTTC. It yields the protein CSTFGGYEQYF.

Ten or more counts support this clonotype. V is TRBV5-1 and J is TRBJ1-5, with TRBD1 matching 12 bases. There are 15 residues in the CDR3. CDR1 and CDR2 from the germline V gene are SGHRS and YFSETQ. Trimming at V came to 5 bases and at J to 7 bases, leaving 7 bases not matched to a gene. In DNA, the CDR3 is TGCGCCAGCAGACTGGGACAGGGGGCAGAACAGCCCCAGCATTTT. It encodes CASRLGQGAEQPQHF.

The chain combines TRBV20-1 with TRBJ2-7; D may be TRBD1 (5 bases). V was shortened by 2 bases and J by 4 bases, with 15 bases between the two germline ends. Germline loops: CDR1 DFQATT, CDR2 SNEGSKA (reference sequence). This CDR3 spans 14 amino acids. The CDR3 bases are TGCAGTGCTAGAAAAGTAGGGGCAGGGTACGAGCAGTACGTC. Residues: CSARKVGAGYEQYV.

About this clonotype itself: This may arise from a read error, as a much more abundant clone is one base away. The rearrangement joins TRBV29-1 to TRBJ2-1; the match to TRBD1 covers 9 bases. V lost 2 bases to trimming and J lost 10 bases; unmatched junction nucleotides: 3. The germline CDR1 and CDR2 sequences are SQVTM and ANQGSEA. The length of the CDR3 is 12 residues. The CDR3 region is CSVEYGTGEQFF. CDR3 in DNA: TGCAGCGTTGAATATGGGACAGGGGAGCAGTTCTTC.

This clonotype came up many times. The CDR3 sequence is CASSEAGGPVDEQFF. The DNA of the CDR3 is TGTGCCAGCAGTGAAGCGGGAGGGCCGGTGGATGAGCAGTTCTTC. The chain links TRBV7-9 to TRBJ2-1, with TRBD2 matching 10 bases. The germline gives CDR1 SEHNR, CDR2 FQNEAQ (reference sequence). J was trimmed by 8 bases and V by 6 bases; bases with no gene match: 10. The CDR3 is 15 residues long.

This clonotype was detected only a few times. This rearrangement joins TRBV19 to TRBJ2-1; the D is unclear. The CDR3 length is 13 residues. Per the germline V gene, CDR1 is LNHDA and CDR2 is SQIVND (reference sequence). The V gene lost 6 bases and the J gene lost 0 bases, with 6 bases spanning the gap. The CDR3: CASSEYSYNEQFF. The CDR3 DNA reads TGTGCCAGTAGCGAGTACTCCTACAATGAGCAGTTCTTC.

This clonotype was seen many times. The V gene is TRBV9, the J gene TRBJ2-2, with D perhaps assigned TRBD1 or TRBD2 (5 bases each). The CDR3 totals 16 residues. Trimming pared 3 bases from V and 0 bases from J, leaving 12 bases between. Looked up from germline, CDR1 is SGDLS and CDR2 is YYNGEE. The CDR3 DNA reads TGTGCCAGCAGCGCCTGGAGGACAACGAACACCGGGGAGCTGTTTTTT. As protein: CASSAWRTTNTGELFF.

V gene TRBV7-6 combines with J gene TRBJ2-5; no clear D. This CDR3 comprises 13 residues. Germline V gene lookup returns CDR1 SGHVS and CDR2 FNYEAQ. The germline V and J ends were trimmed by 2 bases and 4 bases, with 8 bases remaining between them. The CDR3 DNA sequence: TGTGCCAGCAGCTTAAGGTCATCAGAGACCCAGTACTTC. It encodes CASSLRSSETQYF.

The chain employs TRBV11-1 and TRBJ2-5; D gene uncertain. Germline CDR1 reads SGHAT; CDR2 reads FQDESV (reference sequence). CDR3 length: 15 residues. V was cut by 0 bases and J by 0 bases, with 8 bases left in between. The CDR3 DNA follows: TGTGCCAGCAGCTTAGCGCGAGGCTACCAAGAGACCCAGTACTTC. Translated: CASSLARGYQETQYF.

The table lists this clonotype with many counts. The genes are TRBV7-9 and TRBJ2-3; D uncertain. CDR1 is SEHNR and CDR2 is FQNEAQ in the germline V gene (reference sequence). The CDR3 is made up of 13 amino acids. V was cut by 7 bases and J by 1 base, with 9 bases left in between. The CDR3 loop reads CASIPGGTDTQYF. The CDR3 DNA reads TGTGCCAGCATCCCCGGTGGCACAGATACGCAGTATTTT.

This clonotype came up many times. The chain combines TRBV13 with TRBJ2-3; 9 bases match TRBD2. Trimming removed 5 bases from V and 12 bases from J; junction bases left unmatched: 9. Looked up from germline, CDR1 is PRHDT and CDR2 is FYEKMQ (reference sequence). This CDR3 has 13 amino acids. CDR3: CASSENSGRSQYF. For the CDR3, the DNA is TGTGCCAGCAGCGAGAATAGCGGGAGATCTCAGTATTTT.

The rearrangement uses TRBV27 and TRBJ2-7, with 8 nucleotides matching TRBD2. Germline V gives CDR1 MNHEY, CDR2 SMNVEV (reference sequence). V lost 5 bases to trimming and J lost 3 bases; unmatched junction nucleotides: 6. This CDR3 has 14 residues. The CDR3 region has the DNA TGTGCCAGCAGTCCTGCGGGAGGCCGCTACGAGCAGTACTTC. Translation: CASSPAGGRYEQYF.

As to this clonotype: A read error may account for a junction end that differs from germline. The CDR3 DNA follows: TGCGCCAGCAGCCCCTTTAGGGAGAAGATCGGGGAGATGTTTTTT. Protein: CASSPFREKIGEMFF. This rearrangement joins TRBV5-1 to TRBJ2-2, with a tentative D call TRBD2 (5 bases). CDR1 and CDR2 from the germline V gene are SGHRS and YFSETQ. The CDR3 runs to 15 residues.

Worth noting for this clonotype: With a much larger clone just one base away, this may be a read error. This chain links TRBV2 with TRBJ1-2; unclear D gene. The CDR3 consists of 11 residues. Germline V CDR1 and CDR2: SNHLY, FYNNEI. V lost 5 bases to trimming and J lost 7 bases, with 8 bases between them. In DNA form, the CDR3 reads TGTGCCAGCAGTAATGAGGGTGGCTACACCTTC. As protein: CASSNEGGYTF.

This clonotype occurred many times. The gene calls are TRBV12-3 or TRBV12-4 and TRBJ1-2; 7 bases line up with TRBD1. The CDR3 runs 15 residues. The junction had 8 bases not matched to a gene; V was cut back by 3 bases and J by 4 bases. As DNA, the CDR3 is TGTGCCAGCAGTTTGCCGGGGGACAGCGTCTATGGCTACACCTTC. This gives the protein CASSLPGDSVYGYTF.

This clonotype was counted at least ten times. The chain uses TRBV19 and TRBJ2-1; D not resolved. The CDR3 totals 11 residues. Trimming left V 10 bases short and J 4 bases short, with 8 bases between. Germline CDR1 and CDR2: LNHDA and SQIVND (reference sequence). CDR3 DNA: TGTGCCACAATCGGTTACAATGAGCAGTTCTTC. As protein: CATIGYNEQFF.

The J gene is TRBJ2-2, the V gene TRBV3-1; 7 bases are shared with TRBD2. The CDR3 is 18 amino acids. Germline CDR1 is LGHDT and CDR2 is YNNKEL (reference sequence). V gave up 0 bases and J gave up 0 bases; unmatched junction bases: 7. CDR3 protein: CASSQDPGEGPNTGELFF. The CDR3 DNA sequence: TGTGCCAGCAGCCAAGACCCCGGGGAGGGCCCGAACACCGGGGAGCTGTTTTTT.

Here the CDR3 reads CASSPGTLNTGELFF. The CDR3, as DNA: TGTGCCAGCAGCCCCGGGACTCTAAACACCGGGGAGCTGTTTTTT. The rearrangement links TRBV5-6 to TRBJ2-2; D might be TRBD2 (6 bases). Germline CDR1 and CDR2: SGHDT and YYEEEE. The CDR3 totals 15 residues. Trimming pared 4 bases from V and 2 bases from J, leaving 12 bases between. Full variable domain (rest looked up from reference TRBV5-6 and TRBJ2-2): DAGVTQSPTHLIKTRGQQVTLRCSPKSGHDTVSWYQQALGQGPQFIFQYYEEEERQRGNFPDRFSGHQFPNYSSELNVNALLLGDSALYLCASSPGTLNTGELFFGEGSRLTVL.

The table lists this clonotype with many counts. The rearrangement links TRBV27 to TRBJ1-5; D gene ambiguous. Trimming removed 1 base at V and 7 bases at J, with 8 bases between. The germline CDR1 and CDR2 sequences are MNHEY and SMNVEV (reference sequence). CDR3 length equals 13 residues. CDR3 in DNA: TGTGCCAGCAGTTTATTGGCGGGCCAGCCCCAGCATTTT. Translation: CASSLLAGQPQHF.

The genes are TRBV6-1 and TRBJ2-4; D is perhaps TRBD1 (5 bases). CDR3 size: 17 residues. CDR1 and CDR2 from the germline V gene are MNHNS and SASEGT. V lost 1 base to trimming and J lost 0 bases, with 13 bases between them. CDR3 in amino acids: CASSEDRAGRAKNIQYF. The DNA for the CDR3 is TGTGCCAGCAGTGAAGATAGGGCAGGGCGAGCCAAAAACATTCAGTACTTC.